This TCR beta chain is from a study of T-cell memory formation after mild COVID-19. Study details: There were largely donor-specific TCR clusters.

The CDR3 is 15 residues long. Germline assignment: CDR1 SGHDN and CDR2 FVKESK. V lost 2 bases to trimming and J lost 4 bases; unmatched junction nucleotides: 4. In the case of this clonotype: Its antigen is undetermined.

TCRdb ran MiXCR on the 5' RACE reads and lists one entry per CDR3 protein. The table has approximately 300,000 distinct CDR3 sequences, around a sixth seen once. General study points: The SARS-CoV-2 specificity of second-wave clones reaching peak at day 37 remained unverified.

The rearrangement joins TRBV14 to TRBJ2-1; 8 bases fit TRBD2. Material: PBMCs or a T cell subset sorted from them (not recorded which). This clonotype was sampled from a man younger than 35 who had mild COVID-19 (a few samples of this study predate the infection). Cell type and time point are not known. CDR3 in DNA: TGTGCCAGCAGCCAACCGGGACTAGGGTACAATGAGCAGTTCTTC. Amino acid sequence: CASSQPGLGYNEQFF.